This entry describes one T cell receptor (beta chain). What it binds is not known. This sample is part of a study of Graves' ophthalmopathy and Graves' hyperthyroidism. Overall study context: Peripheral blood sampling occurred at initial diagnosis, before any treatment. Study findings and constraints: At approximately 70% sensitivity and 72% to 75% specificity, the model predicted progression of the ophthalmopathy. With over 85% sensitivity and 81.08% specificity, a 13-signature model separated ophthalmopathy from stable hyperthyroidism.

Scientists amplified the TCR beta CDR3 regions from RNA transcripts. An opening RT-PCR round employed HTBI primers and preceded a second-round multiplex PCR. TCRdb re-called the multiplex PCR reads through MiXCR, storing one row per CDR3 protein. Of approximately 640,000 distinct CDR3 sequences detected, roughly 41% appear once; the ten largest clones hold about 3.3%. PBMCs had their origin in fresh peripheral blood (approximately 9.7 ml). This CDR3 contains 13 residues. Trimming stripped 0 bases from V and 15 bases from J, with 15 bases between. Germline CDR1 SGHTA, CDR2 FQGNSA. The J gene is TRBJ1-3, the V gene TRBV7-2; TRBD1 is a possible D gene (6 bases). Source material: peripheral blood. The receptor was isolated from an adult man with Graves' ophthalmopathy. In nucleotides, the CDR3 is TGTGCCAGCAGCTTAGCGCTTGGGGGGCCCAAATATTTT. It encodes CASSLALGGPKYF. The complete variable domain, with remaining parts taken from reference TRBV7-2 and TRBJ1-3, reads GAGVSQSPSNKVTEKGKDVELRCDPISGHTALYWYRQSLGQGLEFLIYFQGNSAPDKSGLPSDRFSAERTGGSVSTLTIQRTQQEDSAVYLCASSLALGGPKYFGEGSWLTVV.